This T cell receptor (beta chain) was sequenced during a study of blood T cells in healthy people across ages. Across the study: Capturing about one barcoded beta molecule per two T cells was achieved by template switching.

J lost 6 bases, V lost 5 bases, and 2 bases had no gene match. CDR3 length equals 13 residues. Germline V gives CDR1 SGHTA, CDR2 FQGNSA. Every sample yielded at least 6.5 million isolated PBMCs. Sample-barcoded 5' priming and a J-beta primer mix drove a second PCR of 7 to 11 cycles. TCRdb processed the 5' RACE reads anew with MiXCR; each CDR3 protein has one entry. The table includes over 1,500,000 distinct CDR3 sequences, 39% detected once. Findings and limits, study-wide: Possibly confounding the expanded clonotype changes was the fact that donor CMV status was unknown.

Concerning this clonotype: Its antigen is not identified.

This TCR derives from a human donor in good health. The rearrangement uses TRBV7-2 and TRBJ2-3, with TRBD2 matching 10 bases. The source material was blood. CDR3 DNA: TGTGCCAGCAGCATTAGCGGGGGGGATACGCAGTATTTT. It specifies CASSISGGDTQYF.